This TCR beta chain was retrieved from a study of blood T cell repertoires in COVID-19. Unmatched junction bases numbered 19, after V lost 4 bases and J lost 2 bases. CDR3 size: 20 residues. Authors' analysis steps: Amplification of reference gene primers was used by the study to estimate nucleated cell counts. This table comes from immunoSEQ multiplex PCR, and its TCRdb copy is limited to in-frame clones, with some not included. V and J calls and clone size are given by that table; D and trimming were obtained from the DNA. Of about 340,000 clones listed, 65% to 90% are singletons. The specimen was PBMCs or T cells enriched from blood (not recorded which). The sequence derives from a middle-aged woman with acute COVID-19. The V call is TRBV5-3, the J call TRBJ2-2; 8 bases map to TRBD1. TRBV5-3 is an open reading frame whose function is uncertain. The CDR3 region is CARSPGPNRGIKNNTGELFF. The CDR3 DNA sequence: TGTGCCAGAAGCCCCGGGCCGAACAGGGGGATAAAGAATAACACCGGGGAGCTGTTTTTT.